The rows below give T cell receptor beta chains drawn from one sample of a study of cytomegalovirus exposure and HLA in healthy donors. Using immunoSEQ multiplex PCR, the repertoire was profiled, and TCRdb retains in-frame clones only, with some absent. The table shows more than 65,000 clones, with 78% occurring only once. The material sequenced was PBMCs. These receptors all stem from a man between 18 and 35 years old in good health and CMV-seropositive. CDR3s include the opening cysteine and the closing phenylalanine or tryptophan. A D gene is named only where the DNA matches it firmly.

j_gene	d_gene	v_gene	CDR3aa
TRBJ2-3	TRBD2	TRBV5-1	CASSLESGRAQYF
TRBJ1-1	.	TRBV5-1	CASSLVVSNTEAFF
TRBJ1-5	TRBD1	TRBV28	CASHRTGISQPQHF
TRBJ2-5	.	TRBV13	CASSLAAAQTQYF
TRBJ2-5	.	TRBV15	CATSSLITSGETQYF
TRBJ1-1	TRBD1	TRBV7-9	CASSSADRDEGTEAFF
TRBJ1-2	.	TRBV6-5	CASSYSAANYGYTF
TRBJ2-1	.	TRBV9	CASSVTGYNEQFF
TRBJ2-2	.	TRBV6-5	CASSYSSTGELFF
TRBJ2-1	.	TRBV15	CATPTQQDRNEQFF
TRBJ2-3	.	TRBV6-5	CASSPQRRVTDTQYF